Listed here are 23 T cell receptor beta chains from one sample, sequenced in a study of T cell repertoires in cytomegalovirus infection. TCRdb passed the reads through MiXCR, listing each CDR3 protein once. The profile shows 700,000 to 900,000 distinct CDR3 sequences, about 28% of them singletons. Their specific antigens are unknown. The material was cultured CD8+ T cells from PBMCs, obtained from culture after CMV antigen stimulation. These TCRs come from a human donor in good health (CMV status not recorded). Some clones in this sample may be carry-over from other donors' samples.

This clonotype was counted at least ten times. The chain uses TRBV7-6 and TRBJ1-5, with a tentative D call TRBD1 (5 bases). The length of the CDR3 is 17 residues. Germline loops: CDR1 SGHVS, CDR2 FNYEAQ. Trimming shortened V by 0 bases and J by 3 bases, and 15 bases separated the two germline ends. CDR3 protein: CASSLASGANHNQPQHF. Here the CDR3 DNA reads TGTGCCAGCAGCTTAGCGTCTGGGGCGAACCACAATCAGCCCCAGCATTTT.

The V gene is TRBV28, the J gene TRBJ2-6; D is uncertain. Trimming stripped 6 bases from V and 4 bases from J, with 13 bases between. Looked up from germline, CDR1 is MDHEN and CDR2 is SYDVKM. The CDR3 totals 15 residues. The CDR3 DNA sequence: TGTGCCAGCAGACACCTCCCACCCGGGGCCAACGTCCTGACTTTC. Amino acids: CASRHLPPGANVLTF.

This clonotype was seen only a few times. This rearrangement joins TRBV7-9 to TRBJ2-5, with a possible D match to TRBD2 (5 bases). The V gene's germline CDR1 is SEHNR and CDR2 FQNEAQ (reference sequence). This CDR3 contains 15 residues. V was cut by 5 bases and J by 5 bases, with 18 bases left in between. The CDR3 nucleotides read TGTGCCAGCAGCACCCGGGAACGGCGGCGGGAGACCCAGTACTTC. This sequence encodes CASSTRERRRETQYF.

This clonotype was seen a few times. The genes are TRBV7-9 and TRBJ2-2; perhaps TRBD1 as D (7 bases). The CDR3 consists of 20 residues. Germline V lookup: CDR1 SEHNR, CDR2 FQNEAQ (reference sequence). V gave up 2 bases and J gave up 0 bases, with 22 bases separating them. The CDR3 reads CASSLPRGAGTPANTGELFF. CDR3 nucleotides: TGTGCCAGCAGCTTACCCAGGGGGGCAGGGACACCCGCGAACACCGGGGAGCTGTTTTTT.

The genes are TRBV10-3 and TRBJ2-7; 9 bases fit TRBD1. V was pared by 2 bases and J by 3 bases, with 5 bases of the junction left unmatched. This CDR3 spans 15 amino acids. Germline CDR1 and CDR2: ENHRY and SYGVKD. The CDR3 region is CAISEPGQGFYEQYF. CDR3 bases: TGTGCCATCAGTGAGCCGGGACAGGGTTTCTACGAGCAGTACTTC.

A remark on this clonotype: The germline gene is not matched at one end of the junction; a read error may be the cause. The gene calls are TRBV11-2 and TRBJ1-2; D is perhaps TRBD1 (5 bases). This CDR3 has 16 amino acids. Germline V lookup: CDR1 SGHAT, CDR2 FQNNGV. CDR3 nucleotide sequence: TGTGCCAGCAGCTTAAATTGGTTCGGAGACAGCTATGACTACACCTTC. Translation: CASSLNWFGDSYDYTF. Filled out from reference TRBV11-2 and TRBJ1-2, the complete variable domain reads EAGVAQSPRYKIIEKRQSVAFWCNPISGHATLYWYQQILGQGPKLLIQFQNNGVVDDSQLPKDRFSAERLKGVDSTLKIQPAKLEDSAVYLCASSLNWFGDSYDYTFGSGTRLTVV.

This clonotype has just a few counts. J is TRBJ2-2 and V is TRBV10-2, with 7 nucleotides matching TRBD2. Germline values: CDR1 WSHSY, CDR2 SAAADI. The CDR3 is 16 residues long. V shed 10 bases, J shed 5 bases, and the junction held 16 bases outside the gene matches. DNA of the CDR3: TGCGCCACCCCGAGGGGCGGGGGAGCATGGACCGGGGAGCTGTTTTTT. It translates to CATPRGGGAWTGELFF.

The sample holds one count of this clonotype. The chain links TRBV12-3 or TRBV12-4 to TRBJ2-3; 8 bases are shared with TRBD2. The CDR3 length is 19 residues. The V gene end was trimmed by 6 bases and the J gene end by 5 bases; junction bases not matched to a gene: 22. The CDR3 loop reads CASSLGGAGGPTVRDTQYF. CDR3 in DNA: TGTGCCAGCAGCTTGGGGGGTGCGGGGGGCCCCACGGTGAGAGATACGCAGTATTTT.

The chain has TRBV19 and TRBJ1-1; no clear D. The CDR3 covers 11 residues. Trimming pared 5 bases from V and 7 bases from J, leaving 8 bases between. Germline V gene data show CDR1 as LNHDA and CDR2 as SQIVND (reference sequence). The CDR3 nucleotides read TGTGCCAGTAGTGTCCGGGTTGAAGCTTTCTTT. Translated, it gives CASSVRVEAFF.

This clonotype has more than one count but fewer than ten. The chain recombines TRBV6-5 with TRBJ1-2, with D unclear. V was trimmed by 5 bases and J by 6 bases, leaving 19 bases between them. The CDR3 extends over 15 amino acids. The germline CDR1 and CDR2 sequences are MNHEY and SVGAGI. CDR3 sequence: CASSARGAGRDGYTF. In DNA form, the CDR3 reads TGTGCCAGCAGTGCCCGGGGAGCGGGTCGGGATGGCTACACCTTC.

This clonotype was picked up a small number of times. This chain connects TRBV28 to TRBJ1-2; no reliable D call. This CDR3 spans 14 amino acids. Germline CDR1 is MDHEN and CDR2 is SYDVKM. V lost 4 bases and J lost 1, with 10 bases in between. The CDR3 loop is CASSWRDINYGYTF. As DNA, the CDR3 is TGTGCCAGCAGTTGGAGAGATATTAACTATGGCTACACCTTC.

The gene calls are TRBV10-3 and TRBJ2-2; D ambiguous. Germline-derived CDR1 and CDR2 are ENHRY and SYGVKD. The CDR3 contains 13 residues. Trimming took off 7 bases at V and 0 bases at J, with 6 bases between the two ends. Written as DNA, the CDR3 is TGTGCCATCAAGGTTACGAACACCGGGGAGCTGTTTTTT. This gives the protein CAIKVTNTGELFF.

The chain carries TRBV29-1 and TRBJ1-2; D is unclear. Trimming shortened V by 2 bases and J by 8 bases, and 6 bases separated the two germline ends. The CDR3 length is 10 residues. Germline V lookup: CDR1 SQVTM, CDR2 ANQGSEA. The CDR3 DNA sequence: TGCAGCGTTGAAAGGCAAGGCTACACCTTC. It yields the protein CSVERQGYTF. Combining the CDR3 with reference TRBV29-1 and TRBJ1-2 gives the whole variable domain SAVISQKPSRDICQRGTSLTIQCQVDSQVTMMFWYRQQPGQSLTLIATANQGSEATYESGFVIDKFPISRPNLTFSTLTVSNMSPEDSSIYLCSVERQGYTFGSGTRLTVV.

This sequence joins TRBV7-4 and TRBJ2-7; TRBD2 might be the D (5 bases). Germline-derived CDR1 and CDR2 are SGHVT and SQSDAQ. The CDR3 totals 13 residues. The V end was cut by 2 bases, the J end by 4 bases, with 9 bases between. The chain's CDR3 is CASSLFGVYEQYF. The CDR3 nucleotides read TGTGCCAGCAGCTTATTCGGGGTGTACGAGCAGTACTTC.

This clonotype was counted only a few times. V and J are TRBV7-9 and TRBJ2-7; 7 nucleotides agree with TRBD2. The CDR3 consists of 13 residues. The V segment lost 4 bases and the J segment 3 bases; nucleotides outside the gene matches: 3. Per the germline V gene, CDR1 is SEHNR and CDR2 is FQNEAQ (reference sequence). CDR3 coding DNA: TGTGCCAGCAGCTCCGGACTAGACTACGAGCAGTACTTC. Protein sequence: CASSSGLDYEQYF.

The chain has TRBV7-9 and TRBJ2-6; D could derive from TRBD1 or TRBD2 (5 bases each). Germline V lookup: CDR1 SEHNR, CDR2 FQNEAQ (reference sequence). Trimming stripped 10 bases from V and 2 bases from J, with 15 bases between. There are 15 residues in the CDR3. This CDR3 is CATLTKTAGANVLTF. CDR3 sequence (DNA): TGTGCCACCCTGACTAAGACAGCTGGGGCCAACGTCCTGACTTTC.

This clonotype was detected a few times. The chain combines TRBV5-6 with TRBJ2-2; D might be TRBD2 (5 bases). Per germline, CDR1 SGHDT and CDR2 YYEEEE. V was cut by 0 bases and J by 6 bases, with 9 bases left in between. This CDR3 is built from 14 residues. The CDR3 sequence is CASSLGKGAGELFF. CDR3 nucleotide sequence: TGTGCCAGCAGCTTGGGTAAGGGAGCCGGGGAGCTGTTTTTT. The full variable domain, with the rest looked up from reference TRBV5-6 and TRBJ2-2, is DAGVTQSPTHLIKTRGQQVTLRCSPKSGHDTVSWYQQALGQGPQFIFQYYEEEERQRGNFPDRFSGHQFPNYSSELNVNALLLGDSALYLCASSLGKGAGELFFGEGSRLTVL.

Only a few counts were recorded for this clonotype. The CDR3: CASSPGGDPYNEQFF. The CDR3 DNA reads as TGTGCCAGCAGTCCTGGAGGGGACCCCTACAATGAGCAGTTCTTC. The chain links TRBV27 to TRBJ2-1, with D perhaps matching TRBD2 (6 bases). The CDR3 extends over 15 amino acids. Deletions cut 5 bases from V and 2 bases from J, with 13 bases between. Per the germline V gene, CDR1 is MNHEY and CDR2 is SMNVEV (reference sequence).

This clonotype was counted at least ten times. The rearrangement links TRBV6-1 to TRBJ1-6, with TRBD1 identical over 7 bases. The germline CDR1 and CDR2 sequences are MNHNS and SASEGT. V lost 5 bases, J lost 7 bases, and 5 bases stayed unmatched. This CDR3 comprises 14 residues. The CDR3 region has the DNA TGTGCCAGCAGTTGGACAGGCAAAAATTCACCCCTCCACTTT. Encoded protein: CASSWTGKNSPLHF.

The rearrangement joins TRBV19 to TRBJ1-2; TRBD1 agrees at 10 bases. There are 15 residues in the CDR3. The V gene's germline CDR1 is LNHDA and CDR2 SQIVND (reference sequence). V trimming: 3 bases; J trimming: 7 bases; junction bases outside the gene matches: 8. CDR3 coding DNA: TGTGCCAGTAGTATCCCCGGGACAGGGGACGTTGGCTACACCTTC. The encoded protein is CASSIPGTGDVGYTF.

CDR3 residues: CASSYHLDTTNEKLFF. Written as DNA, the CDR3 is TGTGCCAGCAGTTACCACCTCGATACAACTAATGAAAAACTGTTTTTT. J is TRBJ1-4 and V is TRBV6-5; D call uncertain. This CDR3 comprises 16 residues. The V gene's germline CDR1 is MNHEY and CDR2 SVGAGI. V shed 2 bases and J shed 0 bases, with 10 bases lying between them.

The chain couples TRBV10-3 to TRBJ1-5; 8 bases fit TRBD1. The germline CDR1 and CDR2 sequences are ENHRY and SYGVKD. J gave up 2 bases and V 7 bases, and 13 bases lay outside the gene matches. This CDR3 region has 17 residues. The CDR3 protein is CAIISYPDRGRNQPQHF. The CDR3 nucleotides are TGTGCCATCATCTCCTACCCCGACAGGGGACGCAATCAGCCCCAGCATTTT.

The V call is TRBV12-3 or TRBV12-4, the J call TRBJ2-2; D is uncertain. The CDR3 is 15 amino acids. The V and J ends lost 7 bases and 0 bases respectively, with 12 bases between them. The CDR3 is CASTQTYANTGELFF. CDR3 sequence (DNA): TGTGCCAGCACCCAGACGTACGCGAACACCGGGGAGCTGTTTTTT.